This TCR beta chain was sequenced for a study of cytomegalovirus exposure and HLA in healthy donors. Overall study findings and caveats: For presence/absence analyses, sequencing depth was assumed to be roughly uniform across donors.

This clone was recorded a few times. Its matching antigen is unknown. Use of 60 Vbeta and 13 Jbeta primers characterized the PCR. Clones were sequenced by immunoSEQ multiplex PCR, and TCRdb holds only the in-frame ones, with some missing. The data hold 150,000 to 200,000 clones, with 75% to 85% observed a single time. Trimming stripped 4 bases from V and 5 bases from J, with 17 bases between. CDR1 and CDR2 (germline): GTSNPN, SVGIG (reference sequence). The CDR3 length is 15 residues. The clonotype comes from a woman under 30 in good health and CMV-seropositive. V usage is TRBV30 and J usage is TRBJ1-4, with D perhaps TRBD1 (6 bases). The sample comprised PBMCs. The CDR3 here is CAWNPGHLRNEKLFF. CDR3 nucleotide sequence: TGTGCCTGGAACCCGGGACACCTACGGAATGAAAAACTGTTTTTT.